These 3 T cell receptor beta chains were sequenced from one sample in a study of Graves' ophthalmopathy and Graves' hyperthyroidism. RNA transcripts were the template, and TCR beta CDR3 regions were amplified from them. An opening RT-PCR round employed HTBI primers and preceded a second-round multiplex PCR. One entry per CDR3 protein, called by TCRdb with MiXCR from the multiplex PCR reads. Found here are 240,000 or so distinct CDR3 sequences, 45% to 55% of them singletons; the top ten hold approximately 44%. The sample consisted of peripheral blood. These receptors all stem from an adult man with Graves' ophthalmopathy.

This clonotype was observed many times. CDR3 bases: TGTGCCAGCAGTGAGGACAGCCAAGGGGAAAAACTGTTTTTT. Residues: CASSEDSQGEKLFF. This chain joins TRBV25-1 and TRBJ1-4; D is possibly TRBD1 (6 bases). The V gene lost 3 bases and the J gene lost 8 bases, with 13 bases spanning the gap. CDR1 is MGHDK and CDR2 is SYGVNS in the germline V gene. The CDR3 runs 14 residues.

The V call is TRBV9, the J call TRBJ1-2; TRBD1 agrees at 10 bases. Germline V gene data show CDR1 as SGDLS and CDR2 as YYNGEE. Trimming cost V 3 bases and J 6 bases; bases outside gene matches: 2. The CDR3 spans 13 residues. The CDR3 protein is CASSGQGADGYTF. The DNA of the CDR3 is TGTGCCAGCAGCGGACAGGGGGCTGATGGCTACACCTTC.

This clonotype has ten or more counts. The V gene is TRBV2, the J gene TRBJ2-2; D is possibly TRBD1 or TRBD2 (7 bases each). The germline CDR1 and CDR2 sequences are SNHLY and FYNNEI. V was pared by 8 bases and J by 5 bases, with 12 bases between. The CDR3 loop spans 13 amino acids. The DNA for the CDR3 is TGTGCCAGCGACAGGGAGGGGACCGGGGAGCTGTTTTTT. This translates into CASDREGTGELFF.